These T cell receptor beta chains were read from a single sample in a study of siplizumab effects on memory and regulatory T cells. The protocol was immunoSEQ multiplex PCR, while the TCRdb copy is restricted to in-frame clones and leaves out a portion. This sample has around 95,000 clones, with 91% found just once. Sequencing was done on a sample of CD4+ T cells sorted from blood. These receptors were taken from a human donor in good health. Each CDR3 is given with its conserved first and last residue. D genes are given only for firm matches. Clone sizes are given selectively: once, few, many, or a class where the clone is expanded.

j_call clone_size v_call d_call cdr3_nt cdr3_aa
TRBJ1-1 few TRBV11-2 . TGTGCCAGCAGCTTTCAGGGTGGCACTGAAGCTTTCTTT CASSFQGGTEAFF
TRBJ1-4 . TRBV5-6 TRBD1 TGTGCCAGCAGCCCTGGTGGAGGGGGCAGTGAAAAACTGTTTTTT CASSPGGGGSEKLFF
TRBJ2-3 . TRBV15 . TGTGCCACCAGCAGAGACCCCCTGGGGGGTAGGCCAGATACGCAGTATTTT CATSRDPLGGRPDTQYF
TRBJ1-2 . TRBV30 . TGTGCCTGGAGTGCGTATTATGGCTACACCTTC CAWSAYYGYTF
TRBJ1-2 once TRBV29-1 TRBD1 TGCAGCGTGGACAAGGGACAGCGTCCTAACTATGGCTACACCTTC CSVDKGQRPNYGYTF
TRBJ2-3 . TRBV15 TRBD2 TGTGCCACCAGCAAAGCGGGGGGCACAGATACGCAGTATTTT CATSKAGGTDTQYF
TRBJ1-1 few TRBV19 TRBD1 TGTGCCAGTAGTGTACTACAGGGGACTGAAGCTTTCTTT CASSVLQGTEAFF
TRBJ2-7 . TRBV2 . TGTGCCAGCAGTGAATCCCCCTTCTACGAGCAGTACTTC CASSESPFYEQYF
TRBJ2-5 once TRBV7-2 TRBD2 TGTGCCAGCAGCTTAGCGCCTGGCGGGGGTAGGGAGACCCAGTACTTC CASSLAPGGGRETQYF
TRBJ2-7 . TRBV28 TRBD1 TGTGCCAGCAGTTTCGGGACAGGGGCATCCTACGAGCAGTACTTC CASSFGTGASYEQYF
TRBJ2-1 . TRBV7-9 . TGTGCCAGCAGCCCCACGGTGGTAGAGCAGTTCTTC CASSPTVVEQFF
TRBJ2-3 . TRBV10-2 . TGCGCCAGCAGTAAGGGCCTAGCCGGCAGATTTGGCACAGATACGCAGTATTTT CASSKGLAGRFGTDTQYF
TRBJ1-6 . TRBV6-5 . TGTGCCAGCAGTTACGGCGCCCAGGGTCCTAATTCACCCCTCCACTTT CASSYGAQGPNSPLHF
TRBJ1-6 . TRBV28 . TGTGCCGCGTCCACGGACAGATTACGGGATTTCCCACCCCTCCACTTT CAASTDRLRDFPPLHF
TRBJ1-2 . TRBV5-4 . TGTGCCAGCAGCCAAAGGGCAGGGAACTATGGCTACACCTTC CASSQRAGNYGYTF
TRBJ1-5 . TRBV10-1 . TGCGCCAGCAATATAGAACACAATCAGCCCCAGCATTTT CASNIEHNQPQHF
TRBJ1-2 . TRBV28 . TGTGCCAGCAGTTCCCTTAACTATGGCTACACCTTC CASSSLNYGYTF
TRBJ2-3 . TRBV4-3 . TGCGCCAGCAGCCAAATAGGAGGGGTGGGAGATACGCAGTATTTT CASSQIGGVGDTQYF
TRBJ2-2 . TRBV5-1 . TGCGCCAGCAGTCCCCATGCCCCACAGGGTACCACCGGGGAGCTGTTTTTT CASSPHAPQGTTGELFF
TRBJ2-7 . TRBV11-1 TRBD2 TGTGCCAGCAGCTGGGGACTAGCGGCTTGGGAGCAGTACTTC CASSWGLAAWEQYF
TRBJ1-2 . TRBV2 TRBD1 TGTGCCAGCAGTGAAGCCGGGACAGGATATGGCTACACCTTC CASSEAGTGYGYTF
TRBJ2-3 . TRBV6-6 . TGTGCCAGCAGGGGAGGGGCAGGGGGCACAGATACGCAGTATTTT CASRGGAGGTDTQYF
TRBJ1-5 . TRBV5-6 . TGTGCCAGCAGCCCTGGTTATAGCAATCAGCCCCAGCATTTT CASSPGYSNQPQHF
TRBJ2-1 once TRBV13 . TGTGCCAGCAGCTTGTGGCAGGGGAACTACAATGAGCAGTTCTTC CASSLWQGNYNEQFF
TRBJ2-4 . TRBV4-1 . TGCGCCAGCAGCCAACCCGCGGACAAAAACATTCAGTACTTC CASSQPADKNIQYF
TRBJ2-2 . TRBV7-9 . TGTGCCAGCAGCTTAGTGAGAAGGTTCAACACCGGGGAGCTGTTTTTT CASSLVRRFNTGELFF
TRBJ1-6 . TRBV5-1 TRBD1 TGCGCCAGCAGCTTGGGCTTAACCGGGACAGGGGGCAATTCACCCCTCCACTTT CASSLGLTGTGGNSPLHF
TRBJ2-7 . TRBV2 TRBD1 TGTGCCGACAGACAGGGGCGGTTCTACGAGCAGTACTTC CADRQGRFYEQYF
TRBJ1-1 few TRBV11-2 . TGTGCCAGCAGCTTATGGGATACTGAAGCTTTCTTT CASSLWDTEAFF
TRBJ1-1 . TRBV15 . TGTGCCACCAGCAGAACAGGGCTAACTGAAGCTTTCTTT CATSRTGLTEAFF
TRBJ1-6 . TRBV7-2 . TGTGCCAGCAGCTTGGGTGGACTCTCCTATAATTCACCCCTCCACTTT CASSLGGLSYNSPLHF
TRBJ2-7 few TRBV6-6 . TGTGCCAGCAGTTACTCGGGCGGCTCCTACGAGCAGTACTTC CASSYSGGSYEQYF
TRBJ2-5 . TRBV6-1 TRBD1 TGTGCCTCAACCCGACAGGGCGGAGAAACCCAGTACTTC CASTRQGGETQYF
TRBJ2-2 . TRBV5-1 . TGCGCCAGCAGCTTGGGGCAGGCCGGGTCCGGGGAGCTGTTTTTT CASSLGQAGSGELFF
TRBJ1-1 . TRBV2 . TGTGCCAGCTCTCTAGGTCAGGGGAACACTGAAGCTTTCTTT CASSLGQGNTEAFF
TRBJ2-3 . TRBV15 . TGTGCCACCAGCAGAAGCGGGGATACGCAGTATTTT CATSRSGDTQYF
TRBJ2-3 . TRBV9 . TGTGCCAGCAGCGTAGCACAGGGAGGGGATACGCAGTATTTT CASSVAQGGDTQYF
TRBJ1-2 . TRBV30 TRBD1 TGTGCCTGGATGGGGGGACAGGAGGGCTACACCTTC CAWMGGQEGYTF
TRBJ2-7 . TRBV30 TRBD2 TGTGCCTGGAGGATCGCAGGCGGGGGGCTTTACTCCTACGAGCAGTACTTC CAWRIAGGGLYSYEQYF
TRBJ2-7 . TRBV7-2 . TGTGCCAGCAGCACTCAGAGCGGCCCCTACGAGCAGTACTTC CASSTQSGPYEQYF
TRBJ1-2 . TRBV30 . TGTGCCTGGAGTGTTTGGGATGGCTACACCTTC CAWSVWDGYTF
TRBJ1-2 . TRBV15 . TGTGCCACCAGCAGCCCCGAGACGGCGGGGAATTATGGCTACACCTTC CATSSPETAGNYGYTF
TRBJ2-5 . TRBV2 TRBD1 TGTGCCAGCAGACAGGGGGCAAAAGAGACCCAGTACTTC CASRQGAKETQYF
TRBJ1-4 . TRBV7-2 . TGTGCCAGCAGCTTATTCACTAATGAAAAACTGTTTTTT CASSLFTNEKLFF
TRBJ2-7 . TRBV28 . TGTGCCAGCAGTTTATGGGGTGGTGGTAGGGAGCAGTACTTC CASSLWGGGREQYF
TRBJ1-1 . TRBV19 . TGTGCCAGTAGTAATTTGGGCGCGGGCACTGAAGCTTTCTTT CASSNLGAGTEAFF
TRBJ1-4 few TRBV10-3 . TGTGCCATCAGTGAGTTGAGGGGAGCTAATGAAAAACTGTTTTTT CAISELRGANEKLFF
TRBJ2-1 . TRBV2 . TGTGCCAGCTACTATTACAATGAGCAGTTCTTC CASYYYNEQFF
TRBJ1-6 . TRBV5-1 . TGCGCCAGCTACCCCGGGACAAAGGATTCACCCCTCCACTTT CASYPGTKDSPLHF
TRBJ2-2 . TRBV30 TRBD1 TGTGCCTGGGTTGACAGGGGGTTATACACCGGGGAGCTGTTTTTT CAWVDRGLYTGELFF